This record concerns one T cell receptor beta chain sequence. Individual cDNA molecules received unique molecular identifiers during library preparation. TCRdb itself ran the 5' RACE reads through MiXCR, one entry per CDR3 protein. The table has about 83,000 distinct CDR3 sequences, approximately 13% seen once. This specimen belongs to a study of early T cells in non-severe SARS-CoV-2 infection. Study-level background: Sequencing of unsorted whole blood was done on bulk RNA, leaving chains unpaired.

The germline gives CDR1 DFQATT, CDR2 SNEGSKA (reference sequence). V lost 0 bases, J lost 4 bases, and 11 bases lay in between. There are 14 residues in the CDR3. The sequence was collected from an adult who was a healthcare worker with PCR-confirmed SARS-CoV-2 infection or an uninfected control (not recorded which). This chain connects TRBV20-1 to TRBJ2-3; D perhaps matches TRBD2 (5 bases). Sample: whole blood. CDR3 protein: CSARDFGAADTQYF. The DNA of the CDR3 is TGCAGTGCTAGAGATTTCGGAGCGGCAGATACGCAGTATTTT.